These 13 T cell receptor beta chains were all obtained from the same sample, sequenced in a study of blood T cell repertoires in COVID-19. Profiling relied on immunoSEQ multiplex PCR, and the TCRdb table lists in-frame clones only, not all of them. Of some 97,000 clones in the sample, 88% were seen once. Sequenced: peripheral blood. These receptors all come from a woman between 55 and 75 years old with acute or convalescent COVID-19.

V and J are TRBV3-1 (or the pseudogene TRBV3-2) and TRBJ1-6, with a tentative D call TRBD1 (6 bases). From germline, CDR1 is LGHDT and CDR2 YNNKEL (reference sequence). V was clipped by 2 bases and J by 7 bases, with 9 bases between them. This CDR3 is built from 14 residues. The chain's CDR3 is CASSQRDINSPLHF. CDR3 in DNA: TGTGCCAGCAGCCAACGGGACATCAATTCACCCCTCCACTTT.

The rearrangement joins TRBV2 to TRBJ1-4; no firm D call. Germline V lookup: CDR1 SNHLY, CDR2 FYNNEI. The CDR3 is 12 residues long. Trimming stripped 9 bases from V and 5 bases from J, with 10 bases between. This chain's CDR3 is CASQDMNEKLFF. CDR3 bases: TGTGCCAGTCAGGATATGAATGAAAAACTGTTTTTT. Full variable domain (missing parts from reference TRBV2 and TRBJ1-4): EPEVTQTPSHQVTQMGQEVILRCVPISNHLYFYWYRQILGQKVEFLVSFYNNEISEKSEIFDDQFSVERPDGSNFTLKIRSTKLEDSAMYFCASQDMNEKLFFGSGTQLSVL.

CDR3 amino acids: CASSKTGTGINEQYF. CDR3 nucleotides: TGCGCCAGCAGCAAGACCGGGACAGGGATCAACGAGCAGTACTTC. The chain couples TRBV5-1 to TRBJ2-7; 9 positions match TRBD1. Germline V gives CDR1 SGHRS, CDR2 YFSETQ. V gave up 4 bases and J gave up 5 bases; unmatched junction bases: 10. The CDR3 has 15 residues.

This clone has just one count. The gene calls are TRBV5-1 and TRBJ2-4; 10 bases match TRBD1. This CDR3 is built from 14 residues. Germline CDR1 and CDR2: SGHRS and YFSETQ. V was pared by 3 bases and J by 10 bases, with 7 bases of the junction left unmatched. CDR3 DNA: TGCGCCAGCAGCTCGGGGGACAGGGGCGGTATTCAGTACTTC. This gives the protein CASSSGDRGGIQYF.

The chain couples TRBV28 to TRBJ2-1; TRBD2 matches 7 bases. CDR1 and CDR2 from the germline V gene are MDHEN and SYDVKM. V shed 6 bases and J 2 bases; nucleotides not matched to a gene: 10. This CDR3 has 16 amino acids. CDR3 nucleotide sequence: TGTGCCAGCAGATCGGCGCTACTAGCGACCTACAATGAGCAGTTCTTC. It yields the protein CASRSALLATYNEQFF.

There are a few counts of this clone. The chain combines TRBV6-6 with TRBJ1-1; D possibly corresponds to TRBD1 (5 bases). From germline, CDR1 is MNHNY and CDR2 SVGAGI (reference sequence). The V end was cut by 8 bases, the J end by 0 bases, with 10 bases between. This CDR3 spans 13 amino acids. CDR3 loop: CASQEGMNTEAFF. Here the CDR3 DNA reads TGTGCCAGCCAGGAGGGGATGAACACTGAAGCTTTCTTT.

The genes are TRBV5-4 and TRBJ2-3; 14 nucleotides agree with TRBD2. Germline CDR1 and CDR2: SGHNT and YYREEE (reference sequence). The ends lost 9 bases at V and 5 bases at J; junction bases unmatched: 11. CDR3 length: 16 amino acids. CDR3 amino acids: CAISGTSGSSGDTQYF. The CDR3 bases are TGTGCCATCTCCGGGACTAGCGGGAGTTCGGGAGATACGCAGTATTTT.

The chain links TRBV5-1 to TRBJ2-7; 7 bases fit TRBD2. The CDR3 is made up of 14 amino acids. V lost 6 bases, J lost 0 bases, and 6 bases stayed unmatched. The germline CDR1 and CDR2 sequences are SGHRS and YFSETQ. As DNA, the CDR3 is TGCGCCAGCAAACTAGCGCCTAGCTCCTACGAGCAGTACTTC. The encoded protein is CASKLAPSSYEQYF.

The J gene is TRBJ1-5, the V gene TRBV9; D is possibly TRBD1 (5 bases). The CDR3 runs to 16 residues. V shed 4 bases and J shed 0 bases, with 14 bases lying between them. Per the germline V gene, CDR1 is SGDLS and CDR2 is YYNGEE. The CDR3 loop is CASSPGVGASNQPQHF. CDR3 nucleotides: TGTGCCAGCAGCCCGGGGGTAGGGGCTAGCAATCAGCCCCAGCATTTT.

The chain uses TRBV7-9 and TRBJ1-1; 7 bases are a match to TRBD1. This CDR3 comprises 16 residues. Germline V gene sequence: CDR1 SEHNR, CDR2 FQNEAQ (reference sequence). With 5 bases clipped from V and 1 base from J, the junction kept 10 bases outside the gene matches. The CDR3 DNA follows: TGTGCCAGCAGCCGACAGGGATTGGGGCGGAACACTGAAGCTTTCTTT. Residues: CASSRQGLGRNTEAFF.

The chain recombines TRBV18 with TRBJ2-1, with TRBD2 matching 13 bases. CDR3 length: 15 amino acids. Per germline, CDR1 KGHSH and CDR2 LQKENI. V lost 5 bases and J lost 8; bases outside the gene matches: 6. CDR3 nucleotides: TGTGCCAGCTCAAAAGGGACTAGCGGGATTCATGAGCAGTTCTTC. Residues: CASSKGTSGIHEQFF.

The CDR3 bases are TGTGCCAGCAGTGAAAATTACGGGATAATGAACACTGAAGCTTTCTTT. This codes for CASSENYGIMNTEAFF. The rearrangement uses TRBV2 and TRBJ1-1; D remains ambiguous. Germline CDR1 and CDR2: SNHLY and FYNNEI. This CDR3 spans 16 amino acids. Deletions cut 2 bases from V and 0 bases from J, with 13 bases between.

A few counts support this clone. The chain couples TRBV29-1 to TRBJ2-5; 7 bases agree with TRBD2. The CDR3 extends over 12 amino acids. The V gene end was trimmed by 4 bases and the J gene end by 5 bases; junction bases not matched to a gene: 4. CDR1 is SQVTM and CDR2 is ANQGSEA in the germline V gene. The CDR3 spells CSVGGGAETQYF. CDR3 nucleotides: TGCAGCGTTGGGGGGGGAGCGGAGACCCAGTACTTC.